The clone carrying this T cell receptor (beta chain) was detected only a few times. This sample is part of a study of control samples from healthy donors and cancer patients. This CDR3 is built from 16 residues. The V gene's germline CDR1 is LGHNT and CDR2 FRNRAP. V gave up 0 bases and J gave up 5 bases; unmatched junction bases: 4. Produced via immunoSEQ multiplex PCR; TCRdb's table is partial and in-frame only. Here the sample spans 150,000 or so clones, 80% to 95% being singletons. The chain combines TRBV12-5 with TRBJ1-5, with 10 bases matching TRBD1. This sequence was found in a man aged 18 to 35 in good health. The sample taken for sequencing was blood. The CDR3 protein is CASGLVVTGGHQPQHF. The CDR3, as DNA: TGTGCTAGTGGTTTGGTAGTGACAGGGGGCCATCAGCCCCAGCATTTT.